This T cell receptor beta chain was identified during a study of blood T cell repertoires in COVID-19. Study-wide context: COVID-19 samples collected from the United States, Italy and Spain covered acute and convalescent phases. T cells, B-cell-depleted T cells, or PBMCs supplied cDNA or gDNA.

The CDR3 extends over 16 amino acids. The V segment lost 3 bases and the J segment 8 bases; nucleotides outside the gene matches: 14. Germline V gene sequence: CDR1 DFQATT, CDR2 SNEGSKA (reference sequence). The authors' processing: Quantification of nucleated cells was approximated via reference gene primer amplification. TCRdb's table, derived via immunoSEQ multiplex PCR, lists solely in-frame clones and lacks some. The V and J calls and clone size are taken from that table; D and trimming were inferred from the DNA. The table lists roughly 100,000 clones, around nine tenths of them singletons, with 3% to 3.5% in the top ten.

Material for sequencing was peripheral blood. The chain combines TRBV20-1 with TRBJ2-1, with 9 bases identical to TRBD2. This receptor was taken from a human donor in a cohort sampled during active COVID-19. The CDR3, as DNA: TGCAGTGCTAGTAGGACGAGTAGCGGGAGAGCCCATGAGCAGTTCTTC. Its translation: CSASRTSSGRAHEQFF.